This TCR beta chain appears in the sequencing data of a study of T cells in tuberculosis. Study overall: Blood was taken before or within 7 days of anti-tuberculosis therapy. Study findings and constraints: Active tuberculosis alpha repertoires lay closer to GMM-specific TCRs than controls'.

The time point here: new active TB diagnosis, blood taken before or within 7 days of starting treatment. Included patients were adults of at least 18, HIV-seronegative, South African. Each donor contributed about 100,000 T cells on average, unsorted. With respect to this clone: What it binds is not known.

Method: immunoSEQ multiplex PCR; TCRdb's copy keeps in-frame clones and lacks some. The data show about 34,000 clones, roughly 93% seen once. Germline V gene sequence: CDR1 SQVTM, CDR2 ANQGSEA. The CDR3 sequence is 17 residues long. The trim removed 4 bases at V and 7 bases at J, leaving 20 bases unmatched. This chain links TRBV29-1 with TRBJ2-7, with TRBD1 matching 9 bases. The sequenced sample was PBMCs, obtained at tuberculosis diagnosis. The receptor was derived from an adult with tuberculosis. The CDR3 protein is CSVGPTGTGSIGGEQYF. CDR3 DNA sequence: TGCAGCGTTGGACCTACCGGGACAGGGTCAATCGGGGGAGAGCAGTACTTC.